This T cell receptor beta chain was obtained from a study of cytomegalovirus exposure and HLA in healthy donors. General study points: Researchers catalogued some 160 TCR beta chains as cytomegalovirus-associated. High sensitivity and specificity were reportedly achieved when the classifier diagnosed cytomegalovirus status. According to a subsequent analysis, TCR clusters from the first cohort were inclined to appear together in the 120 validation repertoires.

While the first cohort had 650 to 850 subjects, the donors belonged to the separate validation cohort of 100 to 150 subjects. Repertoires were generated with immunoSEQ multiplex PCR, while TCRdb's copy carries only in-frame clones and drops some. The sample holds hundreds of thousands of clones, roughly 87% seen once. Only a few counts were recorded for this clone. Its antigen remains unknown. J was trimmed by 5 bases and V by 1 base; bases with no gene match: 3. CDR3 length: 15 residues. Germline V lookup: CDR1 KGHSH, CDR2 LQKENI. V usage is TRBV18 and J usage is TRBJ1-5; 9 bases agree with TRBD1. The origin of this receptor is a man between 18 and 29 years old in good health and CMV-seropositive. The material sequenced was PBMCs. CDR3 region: CASSPRGQGYQPQHF. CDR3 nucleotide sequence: TGTGCCAGCTCACCACGGGGACAGGGCTATCAGCCCCAGCATTTT.